The rows below give T cell receptor beta chains drawn from one sample of a study of response to subunit inactivated influenza vaccine. TCRdb ran MiXCR on the RT-PCR reads and lists one entry per CDR3 protein. The table records 450,000 to 600,000 distinct CDR3 sequences, roughly 7.9% of them present only once. The material sequenced was PBMCs from blood, taken less than 30 months after vaccination. Receptors originate from a man aged 50 to 75 who received an inactivated influenza vaccine. CDR3s include the opening cysteine and the closing phenylalanine or tryptophan. A D gene is named only where the DNA matches it firmly. Size is stated for part of the rows, as once, few or many counts, or as a class when the clone is expanded.

v_call: TRBV20-1
j_call: TRBJ2-3
clone_size: many
d_call: TRBD2
cdr3_aa: CSADSGAATSDTQYF
cdr3_nt: TGCAGCGCCGATAGCGGGGCGGCAACCTCAGATACGCAGTATTTT

v_call: TRBV12-3/TRBV12-4
j_call: TRBJ2-7
clone_size: few
d_call: .
cdr3_aa: CASWRSGQPYEQYF
cdr3_nt: TGTGCCAGTTGGAGGTCGGGACAACCCTACGAGCAGTACTTC

v_call: TRBV20-1
j_call: TRBJ1-2
clone_size: .
d_call: .
cdr3_aa: CSAKRQENYGYTF
cdr3_nt: TGCAGTGCTAAGAGACAGGAGAACTATGGCTACACCTTC

v_call: TRBV3-1
j_call: TRBJ2-2
clone_size: .
d_call: TRBD2
cdr3_aa: CASNSGTSGRRVTGELFF
cdr3_nt: TGTGCCAGCAATTCCGGGACTAGCGGGAGAAGGGTAACCGGGGAGCTGTTTTTT

v_call: TRBV12-3/TRBV12-4
j_call: TRBJ2-7
clone_size: many
d_call: .
cdr3_aa: CASSFSYGASYEQYF
cdr3_nt: TGTGCCAGCAGTTTTTCCTACGGGGCTTCCTACGAGCAGTACTTC

v_call: TRBV9
j_call: TRBJ1-1
clone_size: .
d_call: .
cdr3_aa: CASSVGTMNTEAFF
cdr3_nt: TGTGCCAGCAGCGTAGGCACGATGAACACTGAAGCTTTCTTT

v_call: TRBV24-1
j_call: TRBJ2-1
clone_size: few
d_call: .
cdr3_aa: CATSGSSPYNEQFF
cdr3_nt: TGTGCCACCAGTGGATCATCTCCCTACAATGAGCAGTTCTTC

v_call: TRBV7-9
j_call: TRBJ2-3
clone_size: .
d_call: .
cdr3_aa: CASRYSTDTQYF
cdr3_nt: TGTGCCAGCAGGTACAGCACAGATACGCAGTATTTT

v_call: TRBV6-1
j_call: TRBJ1-2
clone_size: many
d_call: TRBD1
cdr3_aa: CASSPSGTAIYGYTF
cdr3_nt: TGTGCCAGCAGCCCTTCCGGGACAGCAATTTATGGCTACACCTTC

v_call: TRBV10-1
j_call: TRBJ2-7
clone_size: few
d_call: .
cdr3_aa: CASSVGGQQYF
cdr3_nt: TGCGCCAGCAGTGTCGGGGGACAACAGTACTTC

v_call: TRBV7-9
j_call: TRBJ2-3
clone_size: .
d_call: TRBD2
cdr3_aa: CASSSSGGVADTQYF
cdr3_nt: TGTGCCAGCAGCTCTAGCGGGGGGGTTGCAGATACGCAGTATTTT

v_call: TRBV6-1
j_call: TRBJ1-1
clone_size: few
d_call: .
cdr3_aa: CASSEIGSTEAFF
cdr3_nt: TGTGCCAGCAGTGAAATAGGGAGCACTGAAGCTTTCTTT

v_call: TRBV28
j_call: TRBJ2-2
clone_size: many
d_call: TRBD1
cdr3_aa: CASREGTGRTGELFF
cdr3_nt: TGTGCCAGCAGGGAGGGGACAGGGAGAACCGGGGAGCTGTTTTTT

v_call: TRBV10-2
j_call: TRBJ2-7
clone_size: few
d_call: .
cdr3_aa: CASSHQPGQTYEQYF
cdr3_nt: TGCGCCAGCAGCCATCAACCTGGCCAAACCTACGAGCAGTACTTC

v_call: TRBV6-1
j_call: TRBJ2-2
clone_size: .
d_call: .
cdr3_aa: CASSELGSTGELFF
cdr3_nt: TGTGCCAGCAGTGAATTGGGGAGCACCGGGGAGCTGTTTTTT

v_call: TRBV5-1
j_call: TRBJ1-1
clone_size: few
d_call: .
cdr3_aa: CASRDNPGGNTEAFF
cdr3_nt: TGCGCCAGCAGAGACAACCCAGGAGGGAACACTGAAGCTTTCTTT

v_call: TRBV11-2
j_call: TRBJ2-1
clone_size: many
d_call: TRBD1
cdr3_aa: CASRQTGVNEQFF
cdr3_nt: TGTGCCAGCAGGCAGACAGGGGTCAATGAGCAGTTCTTC

v_call: TRBV12-3/TRBV12-4
j_call: TRBJ2-3
clone_size: .
d_call: .
cdr3_aa: CASSSRRMDTQYF
cdr3_nt: TGTGCCAGCAGTTCTAGGCGAATGGATACGCAGTATTTT

v_call: TRBV4-1
j_call: TRBJ2-2
clone_size: many
d_call: TRBD2
cdr3_aa: CASSHVAGDPTGELFF
cdr3_nt: TGCGCCAGCAGCCACGTAGCGGGGGACCCCACCGGGGAGCTGTTTTTT

v_call: TRBV12-3/TRBV12-4
j_call: TRBJ2-1
clone_size: .
d_call: .
cdr3_aa: CASSFRAEQFF
cdr3_nt: TGTGCCAGCAGTTTTAGGGCTGAGCAGTTCTTC

v_call: TRBV15
j_call: TRBJ2-3
clone_size: .
d_call: TRBD2
cdr3_aa: CATSRPSGRPNTDTQYF
cdr3_nt: TGTGCCACCAGCAGACCTAGCGGGCGCCCGAACACAGATACGCAGTATTTT

v_call: TRBV28
j_call: TRBJ2-5
clone_size: .
d_call: TRBD2
cdr3_aa: CASSSNVAGGRETQYF
cdr3_nt: TGTGCCAGCAGTTCCAATGTAGCGGGGGGACGGGAGACCCAGTACTTC

v_call: TRBV20-1
j_call: TRBJ1-1
clone_size: many
d_call: TRBD1
cdr3_aa: CSGTTGPMNTEAFF
cdr3_nt: TGCAGTGGCACGACAGGGCCCATGAACACTGAAGCTTTCTTT

v_call: TRBV29-1
j_call: TRBJ1-1
clone_size: few
d_call: .
cdr3_aa: CSATTNTEAFF
cdr3_nt: TGCAGCGCCACGACAAACACTGAAGCTTTCTTT

v_call: TRBV20-1
j_call: TRBJ2-7
clone_size: few
d_call: TRBD2
cdr3_aa: CSASAGGLGAEQYF
cdr3_nt: TGCAGTGCCTCAGCGGGGGGCTTGGGAGCCGAGCAGTACTTC

v_call: TRBV25-1
j_call: TRBJ2-1
clone_size: few
d_call: .
cdr3_aa: CASSENPLVATYNEQFF
cdr3_nt: TGTGCCAGCAGTGAAAACCCGCTAGTAGCGACCTACAATGAGCAGTTCTTC

v_call: TRBV24-1
j_call: TRBJ2-2
clone_size: few
d_call: .
cdr3_aa: CATSDLRGNTGELFF
cdr3_nt: TGTGCCACCAGTGACTTGCGCGGGAACACCGGGGAGCTGTTTTTT

v_call: TRBV4-3
j_call: TRBJ2-7
clone_size: few
d_call: TRBD2
cdr3_aa: CASTPRLAGDTYEQYF
cdr3_nt: TGCGCCAGCACCCCCCGGCTAGCGGGGGATACCTACGAGCAGTACTTC

v_call: TRBV18
j_call: TRBJ1-2
clone_size: few
d_call: .
cdr3_aa: CASSPPGTAILGYTF
cdr3_nt: TGTGCCAGCTCACCACCCGGGACCGCCATTTTGGGCTACACCTTC

v_call: TRBV10-3
j_call: TRBJ2-3
clone_size: .
d_call: .
cdr3_aa: CAISDLDTQYF
cdr3_nt: TGTGCCATCAGTGATTTGGATACGCAGTATTTT

v_call: TRBV10-3
j_call: TRBJ1-4
clone_size: many
d_call: .
cdr3_aa: CAISESDLGTNEKLFF
cdr3_nt: TGTGCCATCAGTGAGTCGGATTTGGGGACTAATGAAAAACTGTTTTTT

v_call: TRBV27
j_call: TRBJ2-1
clone_size: few
d_call: TRBD2
cdr3_aa: CASSPSPSGRNEQFF
cdr3_nt: TGTGCCAGCAGTCCTAGTCCTAGCGGGAGGAATGAGCAGTTCTTC

v_call: TRBV5-1
j_call: TRBJ1-6
clone_size: few
d_call: .
cdr3_aa: CASSRERGAGSPLHF
cdr3_nt: TGCGCCAGCAGCCGGGAGCGGGGGGCAGGTTCACCCCTCCACTTT

v_call: TRBV7-3
j_call: TRBJ2-7
clone_size: few
d_call: .
cdr3_aa: CASVADSYEQYF
cdr3_nt: TGTGCCAGCGTAGCGGACTCCTACGAGCAGTACTTC

v_call: TRBV12-3/TRBV12-4
j_call: TRBJ2-3
clone_size: .
d_call: TRBD1
cdr3_aa: CASRNSPGQGFSDTQYF
cdr3_nt: TGTGCCAGCAGAAACTCCCCGGGACAGGGATTCTCAGATACGCAGTATTTT

v_call: TRBV6-1
j_call: TRBJ2-7
clone_size: few
d_call: TRBD1
cdr3_aa: CASSDPRTGFEQYF
cdr3_nt: TGTGCCAGCAGTGACCCCCGGACAGGGTTCGAGCAGTACTTC

v_call: TRBV5-1
j_call: TRBJ2-1
clone_size: .
d_call: .
cdr3_aa: CASSGDKSYNEQFF
cdr3_nt: TGCGCCAGCAGCGGGGACAAGTCCTACAATGAGCAGTTCTTC

v_call: TRBV10-3
j_call: TRBJ1-5
clone_size: few
d_call: .
cdr3_aa: CAISENRNQPQHF
cdr3_nt: TGTGCCATCAGTGAGAACAGAAATCAGCCCCAGCATTTT

v_call: TRBV27
j_call: TRBJ2-2
clone_size: many
d_call: .
cdr3_aa: CASSFGPTGELFF
cdr3_nt: TGTGCCAGCAGTTTCGGACCCACCGGGGAGCTGTTTTTT

v_call: TRBV4-2
j_call: TRBJ2-4
clone_size: few
d_call: .
cdr3_aa: CASSQEGGSGKNIQYF
cdr3_nt: TGTGCCAGCAGCCAAGAAGGGGGATCTGGCAAAAACATTCAGTACTTC

v_call: TRBV12-3/TRBV12-4
j_call: TRBJ2-5
clone_size: many
d_call: .
cdr3_aa: CASSPTPIQETQYF
cdr3_nt: TGTGCCAGCAGTCCAACCCCAATTCAAGAGACCCAGTACTTC